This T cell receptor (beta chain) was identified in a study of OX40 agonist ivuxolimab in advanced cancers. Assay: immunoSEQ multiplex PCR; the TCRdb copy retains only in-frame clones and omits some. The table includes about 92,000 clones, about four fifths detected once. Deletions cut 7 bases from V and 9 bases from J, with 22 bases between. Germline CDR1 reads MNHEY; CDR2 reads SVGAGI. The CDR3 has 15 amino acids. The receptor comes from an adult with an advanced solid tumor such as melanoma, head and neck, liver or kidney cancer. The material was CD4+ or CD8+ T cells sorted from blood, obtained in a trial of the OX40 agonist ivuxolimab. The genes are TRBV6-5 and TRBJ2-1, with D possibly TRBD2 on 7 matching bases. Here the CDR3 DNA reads TGTGCCAGCATGGCTGGGGGGGCAGGTCTAGCTGAGCAGTTCTTC. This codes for CASMAGGAGLAEQFF.